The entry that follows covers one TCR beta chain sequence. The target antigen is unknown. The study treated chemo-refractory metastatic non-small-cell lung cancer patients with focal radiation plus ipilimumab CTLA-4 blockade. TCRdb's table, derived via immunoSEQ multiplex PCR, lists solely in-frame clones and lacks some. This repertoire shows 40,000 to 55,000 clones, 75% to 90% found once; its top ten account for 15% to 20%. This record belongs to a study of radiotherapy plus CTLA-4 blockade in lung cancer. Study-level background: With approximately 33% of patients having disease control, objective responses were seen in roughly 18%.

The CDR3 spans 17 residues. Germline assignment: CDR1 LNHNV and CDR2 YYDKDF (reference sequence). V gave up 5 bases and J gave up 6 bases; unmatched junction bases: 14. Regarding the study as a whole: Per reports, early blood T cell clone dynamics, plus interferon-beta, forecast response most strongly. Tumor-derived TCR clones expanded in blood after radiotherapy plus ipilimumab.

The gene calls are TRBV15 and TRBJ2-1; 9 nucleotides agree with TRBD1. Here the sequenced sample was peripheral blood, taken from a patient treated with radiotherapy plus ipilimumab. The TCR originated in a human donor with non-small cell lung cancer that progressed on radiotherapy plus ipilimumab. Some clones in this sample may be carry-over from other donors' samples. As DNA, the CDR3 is TGTGCCACCAGCGGAGGAACCGGGAGACAGGGGGGCAATGAGCAGTTCTTC. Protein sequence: CATSGGTGRQGGNEQFF.